This record looks at one T cell receptor beta chain sequence and its context. Antigen: not known. Germline CDR1 is ENHRY and CDR2 is SYGVKD. The V end was cut by 4 bases, the J end by 6 bases, with 10 bases between. This CDR3 is built from 12 residues. This specimen comes from a study of neoadjuvant anti-PD-1 for oral cavity cancer. Sample time point: after neoadjuvant nivolumab, at surgical resection. These newly diagnosed stage II-IVA oral cavity squamous cell carcinoma patients had no prior systemic or radiation treatment. The table came from immunoSEQ multiplex PCR; TCRdb's copy has only in-frame clones and leaves some out. The sample shows roughly 24,000 clones, 25% to 35% of them seen only once. Regarding the study as a whole: Post-treatment tumors with larger preexisting clones showed more shrinkage.

The sequence was obtained from a person between 40 and 79 years old with oral cavity squamous cell carcinoma. The rearrangement links TRBV10-3 to TRBJ2-7; D is possibly TRBD2 (6 bases). The sample here was tumor tissue, taken after nivolumab (anti-PD-1) treatment. The CDR3 DNA follows: TGTGCCATCAGTGCCCGGGACTCCGAGCAGTACTTC. The encoded protein is CAISARDSEQYF.